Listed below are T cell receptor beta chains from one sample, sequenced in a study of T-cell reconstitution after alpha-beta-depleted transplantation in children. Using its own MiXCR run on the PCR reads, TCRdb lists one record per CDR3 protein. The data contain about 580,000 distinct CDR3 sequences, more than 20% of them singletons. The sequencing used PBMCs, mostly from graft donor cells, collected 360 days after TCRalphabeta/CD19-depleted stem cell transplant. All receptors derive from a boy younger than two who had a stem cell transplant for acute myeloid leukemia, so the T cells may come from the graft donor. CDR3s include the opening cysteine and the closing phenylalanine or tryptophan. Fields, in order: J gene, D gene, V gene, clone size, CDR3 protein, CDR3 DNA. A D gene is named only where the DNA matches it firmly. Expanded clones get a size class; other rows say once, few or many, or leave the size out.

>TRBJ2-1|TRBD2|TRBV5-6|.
CASSLRTRYEQFF
TGTGCCAGCAGCTTGAGGACTAGGTATGAGCAGTTCTTC
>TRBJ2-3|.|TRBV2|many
CASSSPRMTDTQYF
TGTGCCAGCAGTTCACCTAGGATGACAGATACGCAGTATTTT
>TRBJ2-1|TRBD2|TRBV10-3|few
CAIRGTSGGPVDEQFF
TGTGCCATCAGGGGAACTAGCGGGGGGCCAGTAGATGAGCAGTTCTTC
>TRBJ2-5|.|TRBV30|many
CAWSVGSQETQYF
TGTGCCTGGAGTGTCGGTAGCCAAGAGACCCAGTACTTC
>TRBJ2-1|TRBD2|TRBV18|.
CASSPGGAQGNEQFF
TGTGCCAGCTCACCGGGAGGGGCGCAGGGCAATGAGCAGTTCTTC
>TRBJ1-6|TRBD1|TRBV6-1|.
CASSEMRQGARWAPLHF
TGTGCCAGCAGTGAAATGAGACAGGGGGCGAGGTGGGCACCCCTCCACTTT
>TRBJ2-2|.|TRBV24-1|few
CATSTRDRGTGELFF
TGTGCCACCAGCACTCGAGATCGTGGCACCGGGGAGCTGTTTTTT
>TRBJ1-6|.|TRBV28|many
CASSLLLRGSPLHF
TGTGCCAGCAGTTTATTACTGAGGGGCTCACCCCTCCACTTT
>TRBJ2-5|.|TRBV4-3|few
CASSQDVGRETQYF
TGCGCCAGCAGCCAAGACGTCGGGCGAGAGACCCAGTACTTC
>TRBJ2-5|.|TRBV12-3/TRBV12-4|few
CASSSGVIGQETQYF
TGTGCCAGCAGTTCCGGGGTAATTGGGCAAGAGACCCAGTACTTC
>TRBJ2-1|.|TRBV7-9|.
CASSSTWGNEQFF
TGTGCCAGCAGCTCAACCTGGGGGAATGAGCAGTTCTTC
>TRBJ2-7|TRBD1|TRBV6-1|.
CASSKDRSVSYEQYF
TGTGCCAGCAGTAAGGACAGGTCCGTCTCCTACGAGCAGTACTTC
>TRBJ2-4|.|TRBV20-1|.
CSGGAKNIQYF
TGCAGTGGGGGGGCCAAAAACATTCAGTACTTC
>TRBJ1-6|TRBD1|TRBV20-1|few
CSARDPGQGANSPLHF
TGCAGTGCTAGAGATCCAGGACAGGGGGCTAATTCACCCCTCCACTTT
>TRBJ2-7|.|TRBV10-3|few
CAISESGPEQYF
TGTGCCATCAGTGAGTCCGGACCCGAGCAGTACTTC
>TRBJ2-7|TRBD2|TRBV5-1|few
CASSLAPGGPEQYF
TGCGCCAGCAGCTTGGCCCCGGGGGGTCCCGAGCAGTACTTC
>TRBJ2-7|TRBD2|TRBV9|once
CASSVAPSGNYEQYF
TGTGCCAGCAGCGTAGCCCCTAGCGGGAACTACGAGCAGTACTTC
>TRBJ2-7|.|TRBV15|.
CATSRDVGEQYF
TGTGCCACCAGCCGCGACGTGGGGGAGCAGTACTTC
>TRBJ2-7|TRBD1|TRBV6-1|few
CASSPTGGWGEQYF
TGTGCCAGCAGTCCTACAGGGGGCTGGGGCGAGCAGTACTTC
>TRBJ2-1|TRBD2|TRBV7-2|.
CASSLGQRGGNEQFF
TGTGCCAGCAGCTTAGGCCAGCGGGGGGGCAATGAGCAGTTCTTC
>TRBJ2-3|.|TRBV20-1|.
CSARQGSLVTDTQYF
TGCAGTGCTAGACAGGGATCTCTTGTCACAGATACGCAGTATTTT